These T cell receptor beta chains were read from a single sample in a study of blood T cell repertoires in COVID-19. Sequencing used immunoSEQ multiplex PCR; TCRdb keeps in-frame clones, though not all of them. Of some 320,000 clones in the sample, roughly 90% were seen once. The specimen sequenced was PBMCs or T cells enriched from blood (not recorded which). The source is a man aged 55 to 69 who had recovered from COVID-19. The CDR3 runs from the conserved cysteine through the conserved F or W. The D gene is left open where the match is weak. Expanded clones are given a class, and other clones once, few, many or no size at all.

d_gene,abundance,v_gene,j_gene,CDR3aa,CDR3nt
.,.,TRBV4-2,TRBJ1-5,CASSQDRVRYNQPQHF,TGTGCCAGCAGCCAAGACAGGGTGCGGTACAATCAGCCCCAGCATTTT
.,.,TRBV7-6,TRBJ2-7,CASSLTEWGREQYF,TGTGCCAGCAGCTTAACGGAGTGGGGCCGCGAGCAGTACTTC
TRBD2,.,TRBV2,TRBJ2-3,CARQGSQRGGGTDTQYF,TGTGCCAGACAGGGGTCCCAGCGGGGGGGAGGCACAGATACGCAGTATTTT
.,once,TRBV5-3,TRBJ2-3,CARSLTLQARFWGQYF,TGTGCCAGAAGCTTGACCTTACAGGCCCGGTTTTGGGGGCAGTATTTT
TRBD2,.,TRBV5-1,TRBJ2-3,CASSFSGRSTDTQYF,TGCGCCAGCAGCTTTAGCGGGAGAAGCACAGATACGCAGTATTTT
.,.,TRBV30,TRBJ1-2,CAWSSQRISGVSGGYTF,TGTGCCTGGAGTTCCCAAAGAATTTCAGGGGTCAGTGGTGGCTACACCTTC
TRBD1,.,TRBV19,TRBJ1-5,CASTSSWGARGPRSNQPQHF,TGTGCCAGTACCTCATCCTGGGGGGCCAGGGGGCCTCGGAGCAATCAGCCCCAGCATTTT
.,.,TRBV5-1,TRBJ1-1,CASSLYLSTEAFF,TGCGCCAGCAGCTTGTATTTGTCGACAGAAGCTTTCTTT
TRBD2,.,TRBV6-1,TRBJ2-7,CASSEAPGTGGEQYF,TGTGCCAGCAGTGAAGCGCCGGGGACGGGAGGGGAGCAGTACTTC
TRBD1,.,TRBV11-2,TRBJ1-6,CASSLVWTGRNSPLHF,TGTGCCAGCAGCTTAGTGTGGACAGGGAGAAATTCACCCCTCCACTTT
.,.,TRBV18,TRBJ1-1,CASSLDRNTEAFF,TGTGCCAGCTCACTGGACAGGAACACTGAAGCTTTCTTT
TRBD1,.,TRBV4-3,TRBJ2-1,CASSQTIPGQANEQFF,TGCGCCAGCAGCCAAACCATCCCTGGACAGGCCAATGAGCAGTTCTTC
.,.,TRBV9,TRBJ2-2,CASSAVASGELFF,TGTGCCAGCAGCGCTGTCGCGTCCGGGGAGCTGTTTTTT